This T cell receptor beta chain was profiled in a study of glioma-infiltrating T cells. Amplification of TCR alpha and beta CDR3 regions from RNA used iRepertoire nested multiplex PCR. TCRdb fed the multiplex PCR reads into MiXCR, producing one record per CDR3 protein. Of more than 85,000 distinct CDR3 sequences in the sample, less than 30% were seen once. Study outcomes and limitations: Tissue and blood shared very few CDR3 sequences.

As for this clonotype: The antigen remains unidentified. An end of the junction differs from the germline gene, which may be a read error.

From germline, CDR1 is MDHEN and CDR2 SYDVKM. CDR3 length equals 13 residues. This receptor was taken from a human donor with low-grade glioma or glioblastoma, undergoing nonglioma brain surgery, or in good health (not recorded which). The chain carries TRBV28 and TRBJ2-1, with unresolved D. Material: glioma tissue, nonneoplastic brain tissue, or PBMCs (not recorded which). CDR3 DNA sequence: TGTGCCAGCAGTTTACATGGTTACAATGAGCAGTCCTTC. Amino acid sequence: CASSLHGYNEQSF.